This T cell receptor (beta chain) was profiled in a study of T cell repertoires in cytomegalovirus infection. Study background: Carrying CMV and the relevant HLA type showed in public TCR beta signatures. General study results and limits: HLA-C-restricted CMV-specific TCR beta clonotypes prevailed in the ex vivo response. Of the TCR beta families, the public ones yielded a cumulative frequency that identified carriers of CMV plus the relevant HLA.

Each CDR3 protein gets one entry after TCRdb re-called the reads with MiXCR. Among hundreds of thousands of distinct CDR3 sequences listed, around 10% were seen once. The germline CDR1 and CDR2 sequences are SNHLY and FYNNEI. V lost 5 bases and J lost 4; bases outside the gene matches: 4. The CDR3 extends over 15 amino acids. Of note for this clonotype: Its antigen is unknown.

This sequence originates from a human donor in good health (CMV status not recorded). Some clones in this sample may be carry-over from other donors' samples. The chain has TRBV2 and TRBJ2-1, with TRBD2 matching over 11 bases. Sequencing was performed on PBMCs. The CDR3 DNA follows: TGTGCCAGCAGTAAGACTAGCGGGAAATACAATGAGCAGTTCTTC. This encodes CASSKTSGKYNEQFF.